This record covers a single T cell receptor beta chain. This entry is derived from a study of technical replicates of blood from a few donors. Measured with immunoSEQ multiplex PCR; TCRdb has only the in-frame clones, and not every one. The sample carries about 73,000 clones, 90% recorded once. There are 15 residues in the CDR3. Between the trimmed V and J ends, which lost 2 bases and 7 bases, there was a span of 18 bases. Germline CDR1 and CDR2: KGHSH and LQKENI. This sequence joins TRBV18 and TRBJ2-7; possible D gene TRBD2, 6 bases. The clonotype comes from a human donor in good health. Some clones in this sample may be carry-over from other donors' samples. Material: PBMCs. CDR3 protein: CASSPWDSSMGEQYF. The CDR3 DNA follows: TGTGCCAGCTCACCATGGGACTCATCAATGGGGGAGCAGTACTTC.